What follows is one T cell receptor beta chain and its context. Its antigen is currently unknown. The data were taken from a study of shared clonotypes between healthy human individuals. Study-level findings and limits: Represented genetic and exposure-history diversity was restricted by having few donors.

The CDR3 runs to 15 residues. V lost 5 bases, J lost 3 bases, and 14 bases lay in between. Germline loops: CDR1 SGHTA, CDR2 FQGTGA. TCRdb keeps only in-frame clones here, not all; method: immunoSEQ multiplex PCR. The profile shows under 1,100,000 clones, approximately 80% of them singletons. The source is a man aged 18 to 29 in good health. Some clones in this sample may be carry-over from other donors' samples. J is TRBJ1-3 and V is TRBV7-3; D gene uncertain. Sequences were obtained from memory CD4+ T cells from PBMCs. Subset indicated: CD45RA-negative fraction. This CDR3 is CASSLGRGSGNTIYF. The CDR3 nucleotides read TGTGCCAGCAGCCTCGGACGAGGTAGTGGAAACACCATATATTTT. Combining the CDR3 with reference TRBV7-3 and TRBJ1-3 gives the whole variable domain GAGVSQTPSNKVTEKGKYVELRCDPISGHTALYWYRQSLGQGPEFLIYFQGTGAADDSGLPNDRFFAVRPEGSVSTLKIQRTERGDSAVYLCASSLGRGSGNTIYFGEGSWLTVV.